Listed here are 12 T cell receptor beta chains from one sample, sequenced in a study of a mutant IDH1 vaccine in newly diagnosed glioma. Libraries were prepared by immunoSEQ multiplex PCR; TCRdb keeps only in-frame clonotypes and omits some of them. The table shows 50,000 to 60,000 clones, with about 80% occurring only once. Noted time point: week 23, last vaccination. Doses comprised 300 ug of mutant IDH1 20-mer peptide each, plus topical imiquimod. Their specific antigens are unknown. The sample in question was PBMCs, obtained from a glioma patient whose treatment included an IDH1 peptide vaccine. The receptors stem from a middle-aged man with glioma.

The table lists this clone with a few counts. The gene calls are TRBV7-9 and TRBJ2-3; D possibly corresponds to TRBD1 (7 bases). The CDR3 is 14 amino acids. CDR1 is SEHNR and CDR2 is FQNEAQ in the germline V gene (reference sequence). V dropped 2 bases and J dropped 5 bases, with 11 bases sitting between them. The CDR3 is CASSLQGGQDTQYF. Here the CDR3 DNA reads TGTGCCAGCAGCTTACAGGGGGGCCAAGATACGCAGTATTTT.

This chain connects TRBV5-4 to TRBJ1-5; D ambiguous. The V end was cut by 3 bases, the J end by 1 base, with 23 bases between. The germline CDR1 and CDR2 sequences are SGHNT and YYREEE (reference sequence). The CDR3 runs to 19 residues. The chain's CDR3 is CASSYAPTGRSGSNQPQHF. The CDR3 region has the DNA TGTGCCAGCAGCTACGCCCCGACTGGGAGAAGTGGGAGCAATCAGCCCCAGCATTTT.

The CDR3 is CASSGGRLRYEQYF. The CDR3 region has the DNA TGTGCCAGCAGCGGGGGCAGATTACGCTACGAGCAGTACTTC. The chain is built from TRBV7-9 and TRBJ2-7; D might be TRBD1 (6 bases). Trimming stripped 5 bases from V and 3 bases from J, with 14 bases between. The CDR3 runs 14 residues. Germline lookup yields CDR1 SEHNR and CDR2 FQNEAQ (reference sequence).

The rearrangement uses TRBV9 and TRBJ1-6, with a possible D match to TRBD1 (5 bases). The V and J ends lost 2 bases and 8 bases respectively, with 14 bases between them. Germline CDR1 SGDLS, CDR2 YYNGEE. The CDR3 is 15 residues long. The DNA of the CDR3 is TGTGCCAGCAGCGTTTCGGGGTGGGGGGATTCACCCCTCCACTTT. It specifies CASSVSGWGDSPLHF.

For the CDR3, the DNA is TGCGCCAGCAGCTTGGGACAGGGGTCCTACGAGCAGTACTTC. Encoded protein: CASSLGQGSYEQYF. The chain joins TRBV5-1 to TRBJ2-7; 8 nucleotides line up with TRBD1. Trimming took 0 bases from V and 1 from J; bases not matched to a gene: 0. The CDR3 is 14 residues long. CDR1 is SGHRS and CDR2 is YFSETQ in the germline V gene. The complete variable domain, with remaining parts taken from reference TRBV5-1 and TRBJ2-7, reads KAGVTQTPRYLIKTRGQQVTLSCSPISGHRSVSWYQQTPGQGLQFLFEYFSETQRNKGNFPGRFSGRQFSNSRSEMNVSTLELGDSALYLCASSLGQGSYEQYFGPGTRLTVT.

The chain links TRBV6-1 to TRBJ2-7; D unresolved. This CDR3 spans 16 amino acids. V was pared by 0 bases and J by 3 bases, with 15 bases between. Germline CDR1 reads MNHNS; CDR2 reads SASEGT. CDR3 sequence (DNA): TGTGCCAGCAGTGAAGCGCTGGCTAACCCTCGCTACGAGCAGTACTTC. Translated, it gives CASSEALANPRYEQYF.

This chain joins TRBV5-1 and TRBJ1-3; no clear D gene. CDR3 length: 15 amino acids. V was cut by 4 bases and J by 4 bases, with 15 bases left in between. In germline, CDR1 is SGHRS, CDR2 YFSETQ. CDR3 nucleotides: TGCGCCAGCAGCCTTCTAGAGAGGGTAGGAAACACCATATATTTT. Translation gives CASSLLERVGNTIYF.

This chain uses TRBV7-8 with TRBJ1-6; tentatively, D is TRBD1 (5 bases). The CDR3 contains 14 residues. With 5 bases removed from V and 10 bases from J, the gap between germline ends came to 15 bases. Germline V lookup: CDR1 SGHVS, CDR2 FQNEAQ. The CDR3 nucleotides read TGTGCCAGCAGCCCAGGGACCCCGGACTCACCCCTCCACTTT. Translated: CASSPGTPDSPLHF.

In DNA, the CDR3 is TGCGCCAGCAGCCACTCCCTGGAAAAAACAGGCCGTCCCTACGAGCAGTACTTC. It translates to CASSHSLEKTGRPYEQYF. The chain employs TRBV4-1 and TRBJ2-7; D may be TRBD1 (5 bases). CDR1 and CDR2 (germline): MGHRA, YSYEKL. The length of the CDR3 is 18 residues. Trimming stripped 3 bases from V and 2 bases from J, with 23 bases between.

The chain carries TRBV6-5 and TRBJ2-3; TRBD1 matches 7 bases. Trimming at V came to 6 bases and at J to 4 bases, leaving 4 bases not matched to a gene. Looked up from germline, CDR1 is MNHEY and CDR2 is SVGAGI. This CDR3 region has 13 residues. CDR3 nucleotide sequence: TGTGCCAGCAGGACAGGGACGCCAGATACGCAGTATTTT. Its translation: CASRTGTPDTQYF.

The V and J genes are TRBV21-1 and TRBJ1-6. TRBV21-1 corresponds to a pseudogene. This CDR3 has 18 amino acids. The CDR3 here is CASSIRGTGRSYNSPLHF. CDR3 DNA sequence: TGTGCCAGCAGCATCAGAGGAACCGGAAGGTCCTATAATTCACCCCTCCACTTT.

V is TRBV5-1 and J is TRBJ2-3, with 10 nucleotides matching TRBD1. Per the germline V gene, CDR1 is SGHRS and CDR2 is YFSETQ. The CDR3 length is 15 residues. V shed 5 bases, J shed 1 base, and the junction held 4 bases outside the gene matches. The CDR3 DNA reads TGCGCCAGCAGGGGACAGGGGTCCGGCACAGATACGCAGTATTTT. Translating gives CASRGQGSGTDTQYF. Looking up the rest from reference TRBV5-1 and TRBJ2-3 gives the full variable domain: KAGVTQTPRYLIKTRGQQVTLSCSPISGHRSVSWYQQTPGQGLQFLFEYFSETQRNKGNFPGRFSGRQFSNSRSEMNVSTLELGDSALYLCASRGQGSGTDTQYFGPGTRLTVL.